A single sample gave rise to the 20 T cell receptor beta chains below, sequenced in a study of T cell changes during pregnancy in multiple sclerosis. Sequencing used immunoSEQ multiplex PCR; TCRdb keeps in-frame clones, though not all of them. The top ten hold approximately 0.34% of the sample, which has about 59,000 clones, roughly 95% seen once. The sample consisted of CD4+ T cells from peripheral blood mononuclear cells, taken before pregnancy. Receptors originate from a female donor with multiple sclerosis, enrolled in a pregnancy study.

The rearrangement links TRBV27 to TRBJ2-3; TRBD2 aligns across 9 bases. The germline CDR1 and CDR2 sequences are MNHEY and SMNVEV (reference sequence). This CDR3 region has 17 residues. V was pared by 1 base and J by 1 base, with 6 bases of the junction left unmatched. CDR3 sequence reads: CASSLFARTSGTDTQYF. The CDR3 region has the DNA TGTGCCAGCAGTTTATTCGCAAGGACTAGCGGCACAGATACGCAGTATTTT.

The V gene is TRBV27, the J gene TRBJ2-7, with 8 bases matching TRBD1. The CDR3 totals 19 residues. The J segment lost 7 bases and the V segment lost 5 bases, leaving 25 bases of the junction unmatched. The germline V gene has CDR1 MNHEY and CDR2 SMNVEV (reference sequence). CDR3 in DNA: TGTGCCAGCAGTCTCAGGACCAGTTCGGACAGGGACTTATTAGGAGAGCAGTACTTC. It codes for CASSLRTSSDRDLLGEQYF.

As for this clone: The junction departs from germline at one end; a sequencing error may be responsible. The chain joins TRBV7-7 to TRBJ2-7; 9 nucleotides align to TRBD1. CDR3 length: 14 residues. Germline CDR1 is SSHAT and CDR2 is FNYEAQ (reference sequence). CDR3 in DNA: TGTGCTAGCAGCCGTGACAGGGGGTCCCTCGAGCAGTACTTC. Translated: CASSRDRGSLEQYF.

The V and J genes are TRBV7-8 and TRBJ1-1; 9 bases line up with TRBD1. Unmatched junction bases numbered 7, after V lost 4 bases and J lost 1 base. In germline, CDR1 is SGHVS, CDR2 FQNEAQ. The CDR3 runs to 16 residues. CDR3 residues: CASSSLLTGGNTEAFF. The DNA for the CDR3 is TGTGCCAGCAGCTCATTACTGACAGGGGGGAACACTGAAGCTTTCTTT. The whole variable domain, remainder taken from reference TRBV7-8 and TRBJ1-1, is GAGVSQSPRYKVAKRGQDVALRCDPISGHVSLFWYQQALGQGPEFLTYFQNEAQLDKSGLPSDRFFAERPEGSVSTLKIQRTQQEDSAVYLCASSSLLTGGNTEAFFGQGTRLTVV.

In this sample, this clone turned up once. The J gene is TRBJ2-3, the V gene TRBV29-1; 9 nucleotides match TRBD2. With 4 bases clipped from V and 2 bases from J, the junction kept 7 bases outside the gene matches. From germline, CDR1 is SQVTM and CDR2 ANQGSEA. CDR3 length equals 15 residues. The CDR3 nucleotides read TGCAGCGTTGTGCCTAGCGGGATTAACACAGATACGCAGTATTTT. This translates into CSVVPSGINTDTQYF.

The V gene is TRBV5-4, the J gene TRBJ2-5; D ambiguous. The CDR3 extends over 13 amino acids. CDR1 is SGHNT, CDR2 YYREEE, per germline (reference sequence). V was clipped by 1 base and J by 1 base, with 5 bases between them. This CDR3 is CASSLWLQETQYF. CDR3 coding DNA: TGTGCCAGCAGCTTGTGGCTCCAAGAGACCCAGTACTTC. The variable domain in full, completed from reference TRBV5-4 and TRBJ2-5, reads ETGVTQSPTHLIKTRGQQVTLRCSSQSGHNTVSWYQQALGQGPQFIFQYYREEENGRGNFPPRFSGLQFPNYSSELNVNALELDDSALYLCASSLWLQETQYFGPGTRLLVL.

This chain links TRBV28 with TRBJ2-3; a weak D match, TRBD1 (5 bases). Germline values: CDR1 MDHEN, CDR2 SYDVKM. This CDR3 spans 17 amino acids. V was pared by 2 bases and J by 1 base, with 16 bases between. In DNA form, the CDR3 reads TGTGCCAGCAGTTTAACTTGGGGCAGGGTTCGCACAGATACGCAGTATTTT. Translation gives CASSLTWGRVRTDTQYF.

The V call is TRBV18, the J call TRBJ2-1, with 7 bases lining up with TRBD1. V was pared by 1 base and J by 6 bases, with 0 bases of the junction left unmatched. The CDR3 totals 13 residues. The germline V gene has CDR1 KGHSH and CDR2 LQKENI. CDR3 sequence (DNA): TGTGCCAGCTCACCACACAGGGGCAATGAGCAGTTCTTC. Encoded protein: CASSPHRGNEQFF. The whole variable domain, filled in from reference TRBV18 and TRBJ2-1, reads NAGVMQNPRHLVRRRGQEARLRCSPMKGHSHVYWYRQLPEEGLKFMVYLQKENIIDESGMPKERFSAEFPKEGPSILRIQQVVRGDSAAYFCASSPHRGNEQFFGPGTRLTVL.

This chain connects TRBV6-5 to TRBJ1-5; D is perhaps TRBD1 (6 bases). Between the trimmed V and J ends, which lost 5 bases and 5 bases, there was a span of 16 bases. CDR1 is MNHEY, CDR2 SVGAGI, per germline. The CDR3 consists of 15 residues. The CDR3 coding sequence is TGTGCCAGCAGTCACCAGGGGCAAGGTGATCAGCCCCAGCATTTT. Protein product: CASSHQGQGDQPQHF.

This sequence joins TRBV5-1 and TRBJ1-1; D gene unclear. Trimming cost V 0 bases and J 4 bases, with 10 bases left between them. Germline loops: CDR1 SGHRS, CDR2 YFSETQ. The CDR3 spans 14 residues. Here the CDR3 DNA reads TGCGCCAGCAGCTTGGCCCGGCGGGGCACTGAAGCTTTCTTT. It yields the protein CASSLARRGTEAFF.

The J gene is TRBJ2-1, the V gene TRBV5-6; D call uncertain. Between the trimmed V and J ends, which lost 1 base and 1 base, there was a span of 9 bases. CDR1 and CDR2 from the germline V gene are SGHDT and YYEEEE. The CDR3 length is 15 residues. The CDR3 DNA sequence: TGTGCCAGCAGCTTGCCCACAAATTCCTACAATGAGCAGTTCTTC. Amino acids: CASSLPTNSYNEQFF.

The V call is TRBV2, the J call TRBJ2-2; no clear D gene. The germline V and J ends were trimmed by 7 bases and 8 bases, with 8 bases remaining between them. Germline values: CDR1 SNHLY, CDR2 FYNNEI. The CDR3 extends over 11 amino acids. The CDR3 region is CASTSGGELFF. CDR3 coding DNA: TGTGCCAGCACCTCCGGGGGGGAGCTGTTTTTT.

V usage is TRBV27 and J usage is TRBJ2-7; D unclear. Germline lookup yields CDR1 MNHEY and CDR2 SMNVEV (reference sequence). Trimming took off 0 bases at V and 0 bases at J, with 3 bases between the two ends. This CDR3 has 13 amino acids. CDR3 nucleotides: TGTGCCAGCAGTTTATCCGGCTCCTACGAGCAGTACTTC. Protein product: CASSLSGSYEQYF.

The gene calls are TRBV18 and TRBJ2-7, with 7 bases that match TRBD1. From germline, CDR1 is KGHSH and CDR2 LQKENI. CDR3 size: 15 residues. With 2 bases clipped from V and 0 bases from J, the junction kept 4 bases outside the gene matches. CDR3 in amino acids: CASSPNAGGSYEQYF. In DNA, the CDR3 is TGTGCCAGCTCACCAAACGCAGGGGGCTCCTACGAGCAGTACTTC.

The genes are TRBV28 and TRBJ1-2; TRBD1 is a possible D gene (5 bases). This CDR3 contains 12 residues. The V gene lost 8 bases and the J gene lost 3 bases, with 10 bases spanning the gap. Germline V gene sequence: CDR1 MDHEN, CDR2 SYDVKM. CDR3 protein: CASSRGDYGYTF. In DNA, the CDR3 is TGTGCCAGCTCAAGGGGTGACTATGGCTACACCTTC.

The chain carries TRBV19 and TRBJ1-5; D perhaps matches TRBD1 (5 bases). V was shortened by 3 bases and J by 7 bases, with 10 bases between the two germline ends. CDR1 and CDR2 from the germline V gene are LNHDA and SQIVND (reference sequence). This CDR3 is built from 13 residues. CDR3 loop: CASSIRANQPQHF. The DNA of the CDR3 is TGTGCCAGTAGTATCAGGGCTAACCAGCCCCAGCATTTT.

Worth noting for this clone: Other DNA sequences in this specimen translate into the identical CDR3. The chain recombines TRBV11-2 with TRBJ1-3; D is ambiguous. The germline V and J ends were trimmed by 4 bases and 7 bases, with 8 bases remaining between them. Germline CDR1 and CDR2: SGHAT and FQNNGV. This CDR3 has 12 amino acids. The CDR3 DNA reads as TGTGCCAGCAGCTCAGGAGGGAACACCATATATTTT. This sequence encodes CASSSGGNTIYF.

The chain carries TRBV5-4 and TRBJ1-1, with no clear D. CDR3 size: 14 residues. CDR1 and CDR2 (germline): SGHNT, YYREEE (reference sequence). V was trimmed by 0 bases and J by 0 bases, leaving 6 bases between them. CDR3 DNA sequence: TGTGCCAGCAGCTTGGTTTCCGTGAACACTGAAGCTTTCTTT. Translating gives CASSLVSVNTEAFF.

This chain connects TRBV13 to TRBJ2-2; 8 bases match TRBD2. The CDR3 extends over 18 amino acids. The V and J ends lost 5 bases and 1 base, in that order; junction bases with no gene match: 12. CDR1 and CDR2 (germline): PRHDT, FYEKMQ (reference sequence). This CDR3 reads CASSPRTLAVVNTGELFF. DNA for the CDR3: TGTGCCAGCAGCCCCCGGACACTAGCGGTAGTGAACACCGGGGAGCTGTTTTTT.

This chain connects TRBV5-1 to TRBJ2-1; D is possibly TRBD1 (5 bases). The V gene lost 0 bases and the J gene lost 0 bases, with 13 bases spanning the gap. The CDR3 has 17 amino acids. In germline, CDR1 is SGHRS, CDR2 YFSETQ. CDR3 sequence reads: CASSLVDRTNSYNEQFF. CDR3 bases: TGCGCCAGCAGCTTGGTGGATAGGACAAACTCCTACAATGAGCAGTTCTTC.